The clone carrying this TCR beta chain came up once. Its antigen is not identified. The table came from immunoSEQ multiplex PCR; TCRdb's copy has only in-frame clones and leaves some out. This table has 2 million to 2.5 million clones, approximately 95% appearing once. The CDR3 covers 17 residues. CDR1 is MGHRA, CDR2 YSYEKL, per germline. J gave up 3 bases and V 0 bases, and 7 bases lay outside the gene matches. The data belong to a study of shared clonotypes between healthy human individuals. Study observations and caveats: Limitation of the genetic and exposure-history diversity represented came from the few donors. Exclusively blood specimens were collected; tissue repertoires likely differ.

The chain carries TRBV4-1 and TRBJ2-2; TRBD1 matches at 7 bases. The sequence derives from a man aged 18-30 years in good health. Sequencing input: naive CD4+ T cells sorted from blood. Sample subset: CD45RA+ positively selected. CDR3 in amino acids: CASSQETGRFDTGELFF. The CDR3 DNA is TGCGCCAGCAGCCAAGAGACAGGGCGGTTTGACACCGGGGAGCTGTTTTTT.